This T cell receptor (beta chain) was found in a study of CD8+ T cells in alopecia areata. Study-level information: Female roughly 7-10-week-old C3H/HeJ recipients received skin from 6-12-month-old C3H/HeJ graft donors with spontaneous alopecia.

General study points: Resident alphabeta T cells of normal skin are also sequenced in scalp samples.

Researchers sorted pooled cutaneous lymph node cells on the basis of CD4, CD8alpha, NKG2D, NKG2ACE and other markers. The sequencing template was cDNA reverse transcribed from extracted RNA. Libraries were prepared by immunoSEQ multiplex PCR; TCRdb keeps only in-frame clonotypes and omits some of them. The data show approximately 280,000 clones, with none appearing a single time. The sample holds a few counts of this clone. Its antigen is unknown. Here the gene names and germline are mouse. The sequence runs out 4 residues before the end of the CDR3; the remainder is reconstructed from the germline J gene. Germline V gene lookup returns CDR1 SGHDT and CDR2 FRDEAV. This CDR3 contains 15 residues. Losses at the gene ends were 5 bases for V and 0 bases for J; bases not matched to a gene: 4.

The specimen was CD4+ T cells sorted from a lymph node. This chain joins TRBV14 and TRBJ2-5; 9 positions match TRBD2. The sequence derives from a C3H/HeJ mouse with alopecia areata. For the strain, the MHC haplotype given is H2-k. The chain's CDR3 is CASRRLGVNQDTQYF. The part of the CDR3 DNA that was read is TGTGCCAGCAGACGACTGGGGGTTAACCAAGAC.